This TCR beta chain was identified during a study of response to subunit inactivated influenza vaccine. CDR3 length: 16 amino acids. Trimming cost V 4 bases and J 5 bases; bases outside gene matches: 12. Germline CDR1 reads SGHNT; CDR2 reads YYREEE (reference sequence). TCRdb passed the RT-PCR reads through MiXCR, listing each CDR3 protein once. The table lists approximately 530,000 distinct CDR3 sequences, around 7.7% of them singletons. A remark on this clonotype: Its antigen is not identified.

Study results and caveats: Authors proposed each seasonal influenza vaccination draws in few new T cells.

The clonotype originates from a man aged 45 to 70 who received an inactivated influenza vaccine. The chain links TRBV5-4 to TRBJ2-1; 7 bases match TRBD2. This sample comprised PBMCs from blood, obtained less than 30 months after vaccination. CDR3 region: CASSPGGIREHNEQFF. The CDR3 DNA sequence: TGTGCCAGCAGCCCGGGGGGTATTCGGGAACACAATGAGCAGTTCTTC.